This T cell receptor (beta chain) was captured in a study of blood T cell repertoires in COVID-19. About the study: PBMCs, B-cell-depleted T cells, or T cells were the source of the cDNA or gDNA that made up the material.

This CDR3 has 13 residues. Trimming took 5 bases from V and 6 from J, leaving 11 bases between them. The germline CDR1 and CDR2 sequences are SNHLY and FYNNEI. As handled by the study authors: The authors estimated nucleated cell counts from reference gene primer amplification. The method was immunoSEQ multiplex PCR; TCRdb's version includes in-frame clones alone and lacks a portion of them. Clone size and V and J calls were adopted from that table, with D and trimming inferred from the DNA. The repertoire holds 150,000 to 200,000 clones, with less than 85% as singletons. Participants were aged about 18 to 100 years from 20 to 30 US areas.

Sequences were obtained from PBMCs or T cells enriched from blood (not recorded which). The chain combines TRBV2 with TRBJ1-5; D might be TRBD1 (5 bases). This sequence was found in a man in his fifties who had recovered from COVID-19. CDR3 sequence (DNA): TGTGCCAGCAGTTTCCAGGGTAGTCAGCCCCAGCATTTT. Translation: CASSFQGSQPQHF.